The 3 T cell receptor beta chains given below trace back to one sample, sequenced in a study of blood T cell repertoires in COVID-19. Here immunoSEQ multiplex PCR was the method, and the copy in TCRdb shows in-frame clones only, minus some. The sample holds about 330,000 clones; more than 70% are singletons and the top ten take approximately 5%. The sample comprised PBMCs or T cells enriched from blood (not recorded which). Every receptor here comes from a woman aged 30 to 39 who had recovered from COVID-19.

The chain joins TRBV10-1 to TRBJ2-1; D not resolved. Germline CDR1 reads WNHNN; CDR2 reads SYGVQD (reference sequence). The CDR3 length is 12 residues. V lost 10 bases, J lost 1 base, and 8 bases lay in between. CDR3 sequence reads: CATSRSYNEQFF. As DNA, the CDR3 is TGCGCCACCTCCCGTTCCTACAATGAGCAGTTCTTC.

CDR3 amino acids: CASRWNREETQYF. In nucleotides, the CDR3 is TGCGCCAGCAGATGGAACAGGGAAGAGACCCAGTACTTC. The chain employs TRBV5-1 and TRBJ2-5, with D perhaps matching TRBD1 (6 bases). The CDR3 is 13 amino acids. Germline CDR1 SGHRS, CDR2 YFSETQ. Trimming removed 5 bases from V and 3 bases from J, with 11 bases in between.

V and J are TRBV3-1 (or the pseudogene TRBV3-2) and TRBJ1-6; D is perhaps TRBD1 (5 bases). Trimming removed 8 bases from V and 5 bases from J, with 16 bases in between. In germline, CDR1 is LGHDT, CDR2 YNNKEL (reference sequence). CDR3 length equals 15 residues. CDR3 region: CASHHMGRDNSPLHF. The CDR3 region has the DNA TGTGCCAGCCACCACATGGGCAGGGATAATTCACCCCTCCACTTT.